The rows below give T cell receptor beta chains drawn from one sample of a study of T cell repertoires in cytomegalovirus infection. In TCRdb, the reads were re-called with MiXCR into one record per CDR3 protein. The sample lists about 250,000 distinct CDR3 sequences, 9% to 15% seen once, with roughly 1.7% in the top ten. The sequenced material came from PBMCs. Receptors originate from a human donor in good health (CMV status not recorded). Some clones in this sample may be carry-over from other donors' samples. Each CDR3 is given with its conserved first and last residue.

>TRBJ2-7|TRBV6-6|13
CASSYQQTYEQYF
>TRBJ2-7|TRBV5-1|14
CASSLEGKAFEQYF
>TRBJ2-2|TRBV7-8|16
CASSWGTGLNTGELFF
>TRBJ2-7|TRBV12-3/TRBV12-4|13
CASRLGDIYEQYF
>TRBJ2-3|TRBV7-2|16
CASSLAGRLEGDTQYF
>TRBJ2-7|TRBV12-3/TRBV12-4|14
CASSFAGGSFEQYF
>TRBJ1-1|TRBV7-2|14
CASSTAQGNTEAFF
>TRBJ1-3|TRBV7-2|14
CASSLEGKGNTIYF
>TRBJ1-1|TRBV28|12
CASTLQGTEAFF
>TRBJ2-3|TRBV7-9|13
CASSPIIADTQYF
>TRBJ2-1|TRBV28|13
CASRPPDPNEQFF
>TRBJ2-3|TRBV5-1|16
CASSIGTAASTDTQYF
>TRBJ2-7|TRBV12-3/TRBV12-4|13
CASSFGGVYEQYF
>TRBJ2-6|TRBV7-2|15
CASSLMEAGANVLTF